The entry below describes one T cell receptor beta chain. This table comes from immunoSEQ multiplex PCR, and its TCRdb copy is limited to in-frame clones, with some not included. The sample has 300,000 to 450,000 clones; about 90% are singletons. These data come from a study of blood T cell repertoires in COVID-19. Material: PBMCs or T cells enriched from blood (not recorded which). The receptor comes from a man aged 25 to 40 who had recovered from COVID-19.

The CDR3 loop is CASSLTGNVGQTQYF. CDR3 nucleotide sequence: TGTGCCAGCAGCCTAACGGGGAATGTCGGGCAGACCCAGTACTTC. The gene calls are TRBV11-1 and TRBJ2-5; tentatively, D is TRBD2 (5 bases). Trimming took 5 bases from V and 6 from J, leaving 19 bases between them. The length of the CDR3 is 15 residues. Per the germline V gene, CDR1 is SGHAT and CDR2 is FQDESV (reference sequence).